This T cell receptor beta chain was identified in a study of response to subunit inactivated influenza vaccine. Details on this clonotype: Antigen unknown.

MiXCR, run by TCRdb on the RT-PCR reads, gives a single entry per CDR3 protein. Seen here are hundreds of thousands of distinct CDR3 sequences, roughly 10% observed once, and the top ten hold about 10%. Study-wide points: Authors suggested few new T cells are recruited by each seasonal influenza vaccination.

Sequenced material: PBMCs from blood, taken on the day of vaccination. This clonotype was obtained from a middle-aged man who received an inactivated influenza vaccine.

DNA of the CDR3: TGCGCCAGCAGCTTGGACGATTCCCAGTACTTC. Its translation: CASSLDDSQYF. The chain uses TRBV5-1 and TRBJ2-5, with no clear D. Germline CDR1 and CDR2: SGHRS and YFSETQ. The V end lost 0 bases, the J end lost 9 bases, and 6 bases lay between the germline ends. The CDR3 is made up of 11 amino acids.